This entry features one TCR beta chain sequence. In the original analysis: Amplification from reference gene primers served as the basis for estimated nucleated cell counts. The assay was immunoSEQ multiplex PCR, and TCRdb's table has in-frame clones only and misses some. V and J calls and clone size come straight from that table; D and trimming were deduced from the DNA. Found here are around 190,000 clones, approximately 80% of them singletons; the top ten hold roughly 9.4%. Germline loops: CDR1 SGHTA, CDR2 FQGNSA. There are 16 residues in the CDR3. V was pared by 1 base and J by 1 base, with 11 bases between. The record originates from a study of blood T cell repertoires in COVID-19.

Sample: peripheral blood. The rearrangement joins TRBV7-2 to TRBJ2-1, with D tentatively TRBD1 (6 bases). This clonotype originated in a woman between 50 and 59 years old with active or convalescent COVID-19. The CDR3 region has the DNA TGTGCCAGCAGCTTAGAACAGGGTCGGTCCTACAATGAGCAGTTCTTC. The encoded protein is CASSLEQGRSYNEQFF.